The rows below give T cell receptor beta chains drawn from one sample of a study of T cell responses to AZD1222 COVID-19 vaccine. The method was immunoSEQ multiplex PCR; TCRdb's version includes in-frame clones alone and lacks a portion of them. The sample includes approximately 110,000 clones, roughly 90% of them seen just once. Sequenced material: peripheral blood, taken on day 0 of AZD1222 vaccination. These receptors came from an adult in good health. CDR3s include the opening cysteine and the closing phenylalanine or tryptophan. The D gene is left open where the match is weak. Expanded clones get a size class; other rows say once, few or many, or leave the size out.

J: TRBJ1-1
D: NA
V: TRBV21-1
size: NA
CDR3: CASRGDNTEAFF
DNA: TGTGCCAGCAGAGGGGACAACACTGAAGCTTTCTTT

J: TRBJ2-1
D: NA
V: TRBV4-2
size: NA
CDR3: CASSQQFRSYNEQFF
DNA: TGTGCCAGCAGCCAACAGTTTCGCTCCTACAATGAGCAGTTCTTC

J: TRBJ2-7
D: NA
V: TRBV6-5
size: NA
CDR3: CASQGPTAYEQYF
DNA: TGTGCCAGCCAGGGGCCAACGGCCTACGAGCAGTACTTC

J: TRBJ2-2
D: NA
V: TRBV5-4
size: NA
CDR3: CASSSGTPTGELFF
DNA: TGTGCCAGCAGCTCCGGGACTCCCACCGGGGAGCTGTTTTTT

J: TRBJ2-1
D: NA
V: TRBV5-5
size: once
CDR3: CASSNGTLSSYNEQFF
DNA: TGTGCCAGCAGCAACGGCACGCTCAGCTCCTACAATGAGCAGTTCTTC

J: TRBJ1-2
D: NA
V: TRBV11-2
size: NA
CDR3: CASGGWLYGYTF
DNA: TGTGCCAGCGGCGGCTGGCTTTATGGCTACACCTTC

J: TRBJ2-1
D: NA
V: TRBV15
size: NA
CDR3: CATSSFGDNEQFF
DNA: TGTGCCACCAGCAGTTTTGGGGACAATGAGCAGTTCTTC

J: TRBJ2-7
D: TRBD2
V: TRBV9
size: NA
CDR3: CASSPPGGYTYEQYF
DNA: TGTGCCAGCAGCCCCCCCGGGGGGTATACCTACGAGCAGTACTTC

J: TRBJ1-2
D: TRBD1
V: TRBV28
size: NA
CDR3: CASSLEGAGGYTF
DNA: TGTGCCAGCAGTTTAGAGGGGGCGGGTGGCTACACCTTC

J: TRBJ1-2
D: NA
V: TRBV4-1
size: NA
CDR3: CASSQGLGGANYGYTF
DNA: TGCGCCAGCAGCCAAGGTCTAGGGGGAGCCAACTATGGCTACACCTTC

J: TRBJ2-7
D: TRBD1
V: TRBV5-1
size: NA
CDR3: CASSLGRDSSYEQYF
DNA: TGCGCCAGCAGCTTGGGACGGGACAGCTCCTACGAGCAGTACTTC

J: TRBJ2-1
D: NA
V: TRBV27
size: NA
CDR3: CASSLAGQHKQFF
DNA: TGTGCCAGCAGTTTAGCTGGACAACATAAGCAGTTCTTC

J: TRBJ2-6
D: NA
V: TRBV28
size: NA
CDR3: CASSSVPSGANVLTF
DNA: TGTGCCAGCAGTTCTGTTCCCTCTGGGGCCAACGTCCTGACTTTC

J: TRBJ1-2
D: TRBD1
V: TRBV7-9
size: once
CDR3: CASSLPGGYGYTF
DNA: TGTGCCAGCAGCCTGCCAGGGGGCTATGGCTACACCTTC

J: TRBJ1-5
D: NA
V: TRBV23-1
size: NA
CDR3: CASSHSWGRGHNQPQHF
DNA: TGCGCCAGCAGTCACTCGTGGGGCAGGGGCCACAATCAGCCCCAGCATTTT